Following are 29 T cell receptor beta chains from one sample sequenced in a study of shared clonotypes between healthy human individuals. Assay used: immunoSEQ multiplex PCR; TCRdb lists only in-frame clones, some missing. The data hold about 2.4 million clones, with over 85% observed a single time. Input material: naive CD4+ T cells from PBMCs. As to subset: CD45RA+ positively selected. These receptors originate from a man younger than 30 in good health. Some clones in this sample may be carry-over from other donors' samples.

The chain links TRBV5-4 to TRBJ2-5, with 8 bases that match TRBD2. This CDR3 is built from 14 residues. Per the germline V gene, CDR1 is SGHNT and CDR2 is YYREEE (reference sequence). V lost 2 bases to trimming and J lost 5 bases; unmatched junction nucleotides: 5. CDR3 nucleotide sequence: TGTGCCAGCAGCTTAGCGGGAGCAGACGAGACCCAGTACTTC. It translates to CASSLAGADETQYF.

This clone was picked up one time. The chain couples TRBV11-2 to TRBJ2-4; D perhaps matches TRBD1 (6 bases). This CDR3 region has 13 residues. V lost 6 bases and J 8 bases, leaving 14 bases between the germline ends. Germline CDR1 SGHAT, CDR2 FQNNGV. CDR3 DNA: TGTGCCAGCAGTCACGGACAGAAGGACATTCAGTACTTC. This codes for CASSHGQKDIQYF.

This clone was picked up one time. CDR3 loop: CASSEAGQKAFF. The CDR3 nucleotides read TGTGCCAGCAGCGAGGCGGGACAGAAAGCTTTCTTT. This chain joins TRBV11-2 and TRBJ1-1; TRBD1 matches at 7 bases. The germline CDR1 and CDR2 sequences are SGHAT and FQNNGV. The CDR3 runs 12 residues. Trimming at V came to 5 bases and at J to 9 bases, leaving 6 bases not matched to a gene.

The chain recombines TRBV4-2 with TRBJ2-7; 7 positions agree with TRBD2. Germline values: CDR1 LGHNA, CDR2 YNFKEQ. This CDR3 has 16 residues. V was pared by 1 base and J by 3 bases, with 9 bases of the junction left unmatched. For the CDR3, the DNA is TGTGCCAGCAGCCAAGTATCAGGGACTACCTGCTACGAGCAGTACTTC. It yields the protein CASSQVSGTTCYEQYF.

This chain joins TRBV6-6 and TRBJ1-4, with D perhaps matching TRBD1 (5 bases). Trimming left V 4 bases short and J 8 bases short, with 14 bases between. CDR1 and CDR2 from the germline V gene are MNHNY and SVGAGI (reference sequence). There are 14 residues in the CDR3. CDR3 protein: CASSSGTEREKLFF. The CDR3 DNA is TGTGCCAGCAGTTCCGGGACCGAGCGGGAAAAACTGTTTTTT.

The gene calls are TRBV6-1 and TRBJ1-5, with a weak D call TRBD1 (6 bases). V was clipped by 11 bases and J by 4 bases, with 18 bases between them. Germline CDR1 is MNHNS and CDR2 is SASEGT. This CDR3 region has 14 residues. The CDR3 here is CAGRQAPGNQPQHF. Written as DNA, the CDR3 is TGTGCCGGTAGACAGGCCCCGGGGAATCAGCCCCAGCATTTT.

The V call is TRBV29-1, the J call TRBJ1-3, with TRBD1 identical over 7 bases. Per the germline V gene, CDR1 is SQVTM and CDR2 is ANQGSEA. The J segment lost 4 bases and the V segment lost 3 bases, leaving 6 bases of the junction unmatched. The CDR3 sequence is 14 residues long. The CDR3: CSVDETGSGNTIYF. CDR3 nucleotides: TGCAGCGTTGACGAGACAGGGTCCGGAAACACCATATATTTT.

This chain connects TRBV6-6 to TRBJ2-1, with unresolved D. The CDR3 runs to 14 residues. CDR1 and CDR2 (germline): MNHNY, SVGAGI (reference sequence). Between the trimmed V and J ends, which lost 2 bases and 4 bases, there was a span of 9 bases. The CDR3 spells CASSYGGSYNEQFF. CDR3 sequence (DNA): TGTGCCAGCAGTTACGGTGGCAGTTACAATGAGCAGTTCTTC.

The V call is TRBV6-5, the J call TRBJ2-5, with 10 bases matching TRBD1. The ends lost 0 bases at V and 5 bases at J; junction bases unmatched: 6. There are 16 residues in the CDR3. Germline assignment: CDR1 MNHEY and CDR2 SVGAGI. This CDR3 reads CASSYSGDRGSETQYF. DNA for the CDR3: TGTGCCAGCAGTTACTCAGGGGACAGGGGATCGGAGACCCAGTACTTC.

This clone was observed once. The V and J genes are TRBV28 and TRBJ2-2, with D maybe TRBD1 (5 bases). This CDR3 region has 16 residues. Looked up from germline, CDR1 is MDHEN and CDR2 is SYDVKM. Trimming cost V 7 bases and J 6 bases, with 21 bases left between them. The CDR3 DNA follows: TGTGCCAGCACTCGCGGTGGGGCAGTTGAAGCCGGGGAGCTGTTTTTT. This translates into CASTRGGAVEAGELFF.

V and J are TRBV5-4 and TRBJ2-7; the D gene could be TRBD1 or TRBD2 (5 bases each). Trimming stripped 0 bases from V and 0 bases from J, with 13 bases between. Looked up from germline, CDR1 is SGHNT and CDR2 is YYREEE (reference sequence). CDR3 length: 16 residues. The CDR3 protein is CASSLGGTVSSYEQYF. The CDR3 nucleotides read TGTGCCAGCAGCTTGGGGGGGACGGTGAGCTCCTACGAGCAGTACTTC. The full variable domain, completed using reference TRBV5-4 and TRBJ2-7, is ETGVTQSPTHLIKTRGQQVTLRCSSQSGHNTVSWYQQALGQGPQFIFQYYREEENGRGNFPPRFSGLQFPNYSSELNVNALELDDSALYLCASSLGGTVSSYEQYFGPGTRLTVT.

The genes are TRBV7-2 and TRBJ1-1, with 11 nucleotides matching TRBD1. CDR1 and CDR2 (germline): SGHTA, FQGNSA. This CDR3 contains 17 residues. Trimming removed 2 bases from V and 4 bases from J; junction bases left unmatched: 9. CDR3 sequence (DNA): TGTGCCAGCAGCTTATTTAATGTCGGGACAGGGGGCACTGAAGCTTTCTTT. Amino acids: CASSLFNVGTGGTEAFF.

The chain combines TRBV28 with TRBJ1-1; the D gene is possibly TRBD1 (6 bases). This CDR3 is 13 amino acids long. The germline V and J ends were trimmed by 11 bases and 5 bases, with 18 bases remaining between them. CDR1 is MDHEN and CDR2 is SYDVKM in the germline V gene. The CDR3 nucleotides read TGTGCCTCCAGCCTAGCAGACAGGACTGAAGCTTTCTTT. Its translation is CASSLADRTEAFF.

This clone was recorded once. The chain combines TRBV5-1 with TRBJ1-5, with 7 bases that match TRBD1. J lost 2 bases, V lost 5 bases, and 7 bases had no gene match. This CDR3 comprises 15 residues. Germline V gene sequence: CDR1 SGHRS, CDR2 YFSETQ. CDR3 loop: CASRTTGDGNQPQHF. CDR3 DNA sequence: TGCGCCAGCAGAACTACAGGGGACGGCAATCAGCCCCAGCATTTT. Filled out from reference TRBV5-1 and TRBJ1-5, the complete variable domain reads KAGVTQTPRYLIKTRGQQVTLSCSPISGHRSVSWYQQTPGQGLQFLFEYFSETQRNKGNFPGRFSGRQFSNSRSEMNVSTLELGDSALYLCASRTTGDGNQPQHFGDGTRLSIL.

CDR3 loop: CASSLVGSGAAGANVLTF. The CDR3 DNA is TGCGCCAGCAGCTTGGTGGGGTCAGGGGCTGCTGGGGCCAACGTCCTGACTTTC. The rearrangement links TRBV5-1 to TRBJ2-6; possible D gene TRBD1, 6 bases. The CDR3 has 18 amino acids. V was pared by 0 bases and J by 2 bases, with 15 bases between. Germline CDR1 and CDR2: SGHRS and YFSETQ.

This clone showed up just once. The chain combines TRBV6-1 with TRBJ2-7; tentatively, D is TRBD2 (7 bases). Germline CDR1 reads MNHNS; CDR2 reads SASEGT. Trimming shortened V by 8 bases and J by 2 bases, and 13 bases separated the two germline ends. CDR3 length: 13 amino acids. The CDR3 coding sequence is TGTGCCAGCCTGGGGGCGGGGGCCTACGAGCAGTACTTC. Translation: CASLGAGAYEQYF.

The CDR3 loop reads CASSEGAGDRAANVLTF. The CDR3 nucleotides read TGTGCCAGCAGTGAAGGGGCAGGAGATAGGGCGGCCAACGTCCTGACTTTC. The chain has TRBV2 and TRBJ2-6; D call uncertain. In germline, CDR1 is SNHLY, CDR2 FYNNEI. Trimming cost V 1 base and J 6 bases, with 16 bases left between them. The CDR3 totals 17 residues.

The J gene is TRBJ2-1, the V gene TRBV29-1; TRBD2 matches 8 bases. CDR3 length: 16 amino acids. Trimming took 4 bases from V and 7 from J; bases not matched to a gene: 15. The germline gives CDR1 SQVTM, CDR2 ANQGSEA. The CDR3 protein is CSVGGGNWRGGNEQFF. As DNA, the CDR3 is TGCAGCGTTGGCGGGGGGAACTGGAGAGGAGGAAATGAGCAGTTCTTC.

CDR3 nucleotides: TGTGCCAGCAGCCAAGCAGGACAGGGTTCTGGAAACACCATATATTTT. As protein: CASSQAGQGSGNTIYF. The chain uses TRBV4-2 and TRBJ1-3; 8 bases agree with TRBD1. V trimming: 1 base; J trimming: 1 base; junction bases outside the gene matches: 3. Germline-derived CDR1 and CDR2 are LGHNA and YNFKEQ. This CDR3 is built from 16 residues.

The chain combines TRBV15 with TRBJ2-1, with D tentatively TRBD2 (7 bases). Germline V gene data show CDR1 as LNHNV and CDR2 as YYDKDF (reference sequence). Trimming removed 5 bases at V and 5 bases at J, with 19 bases between. There are 16 residues in the CDR3. CDR3 residues: CATSGKRGGINNEQFF. In nucleotides, the CDR3 is TGTGCCACCAGCGGGAAAAGGGGGGGTATAAACAATGAGCAGTTCTTC. The full variable domain, with the rest looked up from reference TRBV15 and TRBJ2-1, is DAMVIQNPRYQVTQFGKPVTLSCSQTLNHNVMYWYQQKSSQAPKLLFHYYDKDFNNEADTPDNFQSRRPNTSFCFLDIRSPGLGDTAMYLCATSGKRGGINNEQFFGPGTRLTVL.

The gene calls are TRBV7-2 and TRBJ2-5; perhaps TRBD1 as D (6 bases). V was cut by 3 bases and J by 5 bases, with 13 bases left in between. The germline CDR1 and CDR2 sequences are SGHTA and FQGNSA. CDR3 size: 14 residues. The CDR3 region is CASSLGQWLETQYF. The CDR3 DNA sequence: TGTGCCAGCAGCTTGGGACAATGGCTGGAGACCCAGTACTTC.

This chain joins TRBV11-3 and TRBJ2-2; D might be TRBD2 (6 bases). Germline lookup yields CDR1 SGHNT and CDR2 YENEEA. The ends were cut back, 5 bases at V and 6 bases at J, with 10 bases in the middle. This CDR3 has 13 amino acids. Here the CDR3 DNA reads TGTGCCAGCAGCCGCGGGGTAGCCGGGGAGCTGTTTTTT. Residues: CASSRGVAGELFF.

The rearrangement joins TRBV7-3 to TRBJ2-1, with D hard to call. The CDR3 is 17 residues long. The V end was cut by 1 base, the J end by 0 bases, with 13 bases between. Per germline, CDR1 SGHTA and CDR2 FQGTGA. The DNA for the CDR3 is TGTGCCAGCAGCTTAAGGGCCAGCCCCAACTCCTACAATGAGCAGTTCTTC. It translates to CASSLRASPNSYNEQFF.

This sequence joins TRBV28 and TRBJ2-2, with D perhaps TRBD1 (5 bases). V lost 6 bases and J 6 bases, leaving 17 bases between the germline ends. The CDR3 length is 15 residues. Germline CDR1 is MDHEN and CDR2 is SYDVKM. The DNA for the CDR3 is TGTGCCAGCAGCCTCAGGAAGGGGATGGCCGGGGAGCTGTTTTTT. This translates into CASSLRKGMAGELFF.

A note on this clone: Other DNA sequences from this sample encode an identical CDR3 as well. This chain links TRBV7-9 with TRBJ2-1; 10 nucleotides match TRBD1. The germline V gene encodes CDR1 SEHNR and CDR2 FQNEAQ (reference sequence). The CDR3 spans 16 residues. V trimming: 4 bases; J trimming: 4 bases; junction bases outside the gene matches: 7. The CDR3: CASSSPPGQGYNEQFF. DNA of the CDR3: TGTGCCAGCAGCTCCCCACCGGGACAGGGGTACAATGAGCAGTTCTTC.

The chain is built from TRBV5-1 and TRBJ2-1; 8 bases align to TRBD2. Germline lookup yields CDR1 SGHRS and CDR2 YFSETQ. V lost 0 bases to trimming and J lost 6 bases; unmatched junction nucleotides: 8. The CDR3 spans 16 residues. DNA for the CDR3: TGCGCCAGCAGCTTGGTTCCCAGCGGGAGTGTCAATGAGCAGTTCTTC. This encodes CASSLVPSGSVNEQFF.

The chain couples TRBV6-6 to TRBJ1-1; D gene uncertain. V dropped 3 bases and J dropped 1 base, with 6 bases sitting between them. This CDR3 contains 13 residues. Looked up from germline, CDR1 is MNHNY and CDR2 is SVGAGI (reference sequence). CDR3 sequence (DNA): TGTGCCAGCAGTTATACAGAGAACACTGAAGCTTTCTTT. Amino acids: CASSYTENTEAFF.

V usage is TRBV28 and J usage is TRBJ2-2; D is unresolved. Trimming shortened V by 6 bases and J by 5 bases, and 16 bases separated the two germline ends. Germline V CDR1 and CDR2: MDHEN, SYDVKM. The CDR3 sequence is 15 residues long. The CDR3 loop reads CASSPYRALTGELFF. The DNA for the CDR3 is TGTGCCAGCAGCCCGTATCGGGCGCTGACCGGGGAGCTGTTTTTT.

The chain has TRBV27 and TRBJ2-3, with 16 positions matching TRBD2. V lost 9 bases to trimming and J lost 4 bases; unmatched junction nucleotides: 13. In germline, CDR1 is MNHEY, CDR2 SMNVEV (reference sequence). The CDR3 extends over 18 amino acids. CDR3 in DNA: TGTGCCAGGAATAAAGGGACTAGCGGGAGGGCCAGGGCAGATACGCAGTATTTT. This encodes CARNKGTSGRARADTQYF.